This paragraph covers one T cell receptor (beta chain) sequence. Sequencing of TCR beta covered CD8+ and CD4+ T cells obtained from blood. The CD8+ and CD4+ T cells were isolated magnetically using a negative isolation approach, whereas the TEMRA cells were enriched by FACS. The sample originates from a study of CD8 T cells in Susac syndrome. cDNA came from roughly 0.53 to 1 ug RNA primed by random hexamers. Amplification of TCR beta CDR3 used immunoSEQ multiplex PCR across 54 Vbeta and 13 Jbeta. TCRdb used MiXCR to reprocess the immunoSEQ multiplex PCR reads, holding one entry per CDR3 protein. The sample records 100,000 to 150,000 distinct CDR3 sequences, over 75% being singletons. The germline V gene encodes CDR1 SGHRS and CDR2 YFSETQ. V lost 1 base, J lost 10 bases, and 7 bases stayed unmatched. The CDR3 runs to 14 residues.

The receptor was derived from a human donor with multiple sclerosis. The sequencing input was CD8+ T cells from PBMCs. The V and J genes are TRBV5-1 and TRBJ1-2; TRBD1 agrees at 10 bases. CDR3 sequence reads: CASSLLLGTGDYTF. The CDR3 bases are TGCGCCAGCAGCTTGCTTCTCGGGACAGGGGACTACACCTTC.